These 30 T cell receptor beta chains were all obtained from the same sample, sequenced in a study of blood T cells in healthy people across ages. The authors ran a second PCR of about 7 to 11 cycles using a sample-barcoded 5' primer and a J-beta primer mix. TCRdb re-called the 5' RACE reads through MiXCR, storing one row per CDR3 protein. This sample yields hundreds of thousands of distinct CDR3 sequences, of which around a fifth are seen a single time; around a fifth belongs to the top ten. Sequencing was carried out using blood. Every receptor here comes from a man between 65 and 85 years old in good health.

This clonotype was counted between two and nine times. The rearrangement links TRBV6-2 or TRBV6-3 to TRBJ2-1, with 14 bases aligning to TRBD2. Trimming at V came to 7 bases and at J to 8 bases, leaving 10 bases not matched to a gene. Germline V lookup: CDR1 MNHEY, CDR2 SVGEGT. The CDR3 is made up of 16 amino acids. CDR3 nucleotides: TGTGCCAGCAATGCTGCCGGGACTAGCGGGAGCTATGAGCAGTTCTTC. Translation: CASNAAGTSGSYEQFF.

The CDR3: CASSTAHRGAQHF. CDR3 DNA: TGTGCCAGCAGTACAGCCCACCGGGGGGCCCAGCATTTT. The genes are TRBV12-3 or TRBV12-4 and TRBJ1-5; tentative D call: TRBD1 (5 bases). The CDR3 consists of 13 residues. V was cut by 5 bases and J by 11 bases, with 16 bases left in between.

CDR3 protein: CASSLDRFGANVLTF. CDR3 bases: TGTGCCAGCAGCCTCGACAGGTTCGGGGCCAACGTCCTGACTTTC. This sequence joins TRBV6-6 and TRBJ2-6, with D possibly matching TRBD1 (6 bases). With 6 bases removed from V and 4 bases from J, the gap between germline ends came to 13 bases. Per the germline V gene, CDR1 is MNHNY and CDR2 is SVGAGI (reference sequence). The CDR3 loop spans 15 amino acids.

This clonotype was detected a few times. The chain uses TRBV7-2 and TRBJ1-2, with D maybe TRBD1 (5 bases). The CDR3 runs to 14 residues. Germline CDR1 SGHTA, CDR2 FQGNSA. The V end lost 2 bases, the J end lost 3 bases, and 10 bases lay between the germline ends. This CDR3 is CASSLSLGDYGYTF. The CDR3 DNA reads TGTGCCAGCAGCTTATCTTTGGGGGACTATGGCTACACCTTC.

This clonotype was found a few times. The chain links TRBV27 to TRBJ1-6, with D maybe TRBD1 (6 bases). V was clipped by 5 bases and J by 9 bases, with 11 bases between them. Germline CDR1 is MNHEY and CDR2 is SMNVEV (reference sequence). The CDR3 totals 13 residues. The DNA of the CDR3 is TGTGCCAGCAGTCCGCTCAGGGGTTCACCCCTCCACTTT. Residues: CASSPLRGSPLHF.

This sequence joins TRBV13 and TRBJ1-1; possibly TRBD1 for D (5 bases). This CDR3 region has 15 residues. Trimming took off 5 bases at V and 3 bases at J, with 16 bases between the two ends. Germline CDR1 reads PRHDT; CDR2 reads FYEKMQ (reference sequence). For the CDR3, the DNA is TGTGCCAGCAGCCTGGGACGGCCATGGGACACTGAAGCTTTCTTT. This encodes CASSLGRPWDTEAFF.

This clonotype has a handful of counts. Here the CDR3 DNA reads TGTGCCAGCAGTTACTCGACTAGCGGGAGTTTGAATGAGCAGTTCTTC. Amino acids: CASSYSTSGSLNEQFF. The chain carries TRBV6-6 and TRBJ2-1; 12 bases line up with TRBD2. The ends lost 0 bases at V and 7 bases at J; junction bases unmatched: 4. The CDR3 extends over 16 amino acids. From germline, CDR1 is MNHNY and CDR2 SVGAGI (reference sequence).

This clonotype was detected only a few times. V usage is TRBV10-3 and J usage is TRBJ2-3; TRBD1 is a possible D gene (5 bases). V was clipped by 4 bases and J by 6 bases, with 17 bases between them. CDR3 length equals 15 residues. CDR1 and CDR2 (germline): ENHRY, SYGVKD. The CDR3 DNA sequence: TGTGCCATCAGTGTACAGTCCAGGGTAATGGATACGCAGTATTTT. As protein: CAISVQSRVMDTQYF.

This clonotype was detected a few times. The V and J genes are TRBV20-1 and TRBJ2-1; TRBD2 aligns across 9 bases. CDR3 length equals 15 residues. The germline V gene encodes CDR1 DFQATT and CDR2 SNEGSKA (reference sequence). The V segment lost 6 bases and the J segment 0 bases; nucleotides outside the gene matches: 6. The CDR3 loop reads CSATLAGVSYNEQFF. The CDR3 region has the DNA TGCAGTGCCACCTTAGCGGGGGTCTCCTACAATGAGCAGTTCTTC.

This clonotype occurred a few times. The CDR3 nucleotides are TGTGCCAGCAGTGAAGCGCTTTTTCGGACATTTAGCTCCTACGAGCAGTACTTC. Protein product: CASSEALFRTFSSYEQYF. The chain couples TRBV6-1 to TRBJ2-5, with a possible D match to TRBD1 (5 bases). Gene TRBJ2-7 matches the end of the DNA better, so the J call may be wrong. Germline-derived CDR1 and CDR2 are MNHNS and SASEGT. The CDR3 contains 18 residues.

The V and J genes are TRBV6-5 and TRBJ1-6; 8 bases agree with TRBD1. The CDR3 is made up of 14 amino acids. From germline, CDR1 is MNHEY and CDR2 SVGAGI. The V and J ends lost 6 bases and 9 bases, in that order; junction bases with no gene match: 7. The CDR3 region is CASSSGTGFSPLHF. The CDR3 nucleotides read TGTGCCAGCAGCTCCGGGACAGGATTTTCACCCCTCCACTTT.

The V gene is TRBV5-1, the J gene TRBJ1-2; possibly TRBD1 for D (6 bases). Germline values: CDR1 SGHRS, CDR2 YFSETQ. Between the trimmed V and J ends, which lost 1 base and 4 bases, there was a span of 14 bases. CDR3 length equals 15 residues. CDR3 sequence: CASSLSRDMGYGYTF. The CDR3 DNA is TGCGCCAGCAGCTTGTCCCGGGACATGGGCTATGGCTACACCTTC.

The V call is TRBV18, the J call TRBJ1-5; D perhaps matches TRBD1 (5 bases). The CDR3 has 13 residues. Trimming cost V 1 base and J 7 bases, with 8 bases left between them. The germline V gene encodes CDR1 KGHSH and CDR2 LQKENI. CDR3 bases: TGTGCCAGCTCACCACAGACAGAACAGCCCCAGCATTTT. The encoded protein is CASSPQTEQPQHF.

The V call is TRBV12-3 or TRBV12-4, the J call TRBJ1-3; tentative D call: TRBD1 (6 bases). Trimming took 4 bases from V and 4 from J, leaving 14 bases between them. This CDR3 is built from 15 residues. The CDR3 nucleotides read TGTGCCAGCAGTTCATACAGGGTGGCCGGAAACACCATATATTTT. Its protein is CASSSYRVAGNTIYF.

This clonotype was recorded a few times. The genes are TRBV20-1 and TRBJ1-6; 7 bases are shared with TRBD1. Per germline, CDR1 DFQATT and CDR2 SNEGSKA (reference sequence). The CDR3 contains 14 residues. V lost 5 bases and J lost 6; bases outside the gene matches: 7. CDR3 bases: TGCAGTGCTGCAAGGGGGCCCATTAATTCACCCCTCCACTTT. Translated: CSAARGPINSPLHF.

The chain recombines TRBV18 with TRBJ2-3; a possible D gene is TRBD2 (6 bases). V was pared by 2 bases and J by 0 bases, with 12 bases between. The CDR3 covers 16 residues. CDR1 and CDR2 from the germline V gene are KGHSH and LQKENI. The CDR3 nucleotides are TGTGCCAGCTCACCAAATCCCGGGGGTAGCACAGATACGCAGTATTTT. Translated: CASSPNPGGSTDTQYF.

V is TRBV20-1 and J is TRBJ2-4; no definite D call. Deletions cut 3 bases from V and 6 bases from J, with 6 bases between. This CDR3 is 11 amino acids long. In germline, CDR1 is DFQATT, CDR2 SNEGSKA (reference sequence). CDR3 bases: TGCAGTGCTAGTCTCAGAAACATTCAGTACTTC. Translation: CSASLRNIQYF.

This clonotype has more than one count but fewer than ten. The rearrangement joins TRBV27 to TRBJ1-3; D remains ambiguous. The CDR3 totals 14 residues. CDR1 is MNHEY and CDR2 is SMNVEV in the germline V gene (reference sequence). V lost 5 bases, J lost 0 bases, and 8 bases lay in between. This CDR3 reads CASSGRNSGNTIYF. CDR3 DNA sequence: TGTGCCAGCAGTGGACGAAACTCTGGAAACACCATATATTTT.

The chain recombines TRBV4-2 with TRBJ2-5, with 8 bases aligning to TRBD2. The J call is in doubt because the DNA end fits TRBJ2-1 better. The CDR3 has 14 residues. Germline CDR1 LGHNA, CDR2 YNFKEQ. Here the CDR3 DNA reads TGTGCCAGCAGCCAAGCTAGCGGGTACAATGAGCAGTTCTTC. Translation: CASSQASGYNEQFF.

The J gene is TRBJ2-5, the V gene TRBV29-1; possible D gene TRBD1, 5 bases. The germline V gene encodes CDR1 SQVTM and CDR2 ANQGSEA. V lost 1 base and J 9 bases, leaving 15 bases between the germline ends. The CDR3 is 13 residues long. For the CDR3, the DNA is TGCAGCGTTGAAGGACAGATCCTTGGGGCCCAGTACTTC. This codes for CSVEGQILGAQYF.

The V call is TRBV28, the J call TRBJ2-4; 8 bases line up with TRBD1. CDR3 length: 15 residues. V gave up 6 bases and J gave up 6 bases; unmatched junction bases: 10. From germline, CDR1 is MDHEN and CDR2 SYDVKM. CDR3 sequence (DNA): TGTGCCAGCAGCTTCCCCGACAGGGGATTAAACATTCAGTACTTC. As protein: CASSFPDRGLNIQYF.

The chain carries TRBV6-1 and TRBJ2-5; no clear D. The DNA end is more similar to TRBJ2-7, so the J call may be wrong. The germline gives CDR1 MNHNS, CDR2 SASEGT. This CDR3 is 14 amino acids long. This CDR3 is CASSVSRVSYEQYF. The CDR3 region has the DNA TGTGCCAGCAGCGTGAGTCGGGTTAGCTACGAGCAGTACTTC.

This clonotype has just a few counts. This chain uses TRBV21-1 with TRBJ2-5; the table assigns TRBD1, which was not confirmed against the DNA. The DNA end lines up better with TRBJ2-7; the J call may be wrong. TRBV21-1 is deemed a pseudogene. The CDR3 covers 18 residues. The CDR3 coding sequence is TGTGCCAGCAGCGATCAACAGAAAGGGTGGCGGGGCTCCTACGAGCAGTACGTC. As protein: CASSDQQKGWRGSYEQYV.

This clonotype was picked up a small number of times. The V call is TRBV9, the J call TRBJ2-2, with TRBD2 identical over 11 bases. Germline trimming cut 0 bases from V and 5 bases from J; bases unmatched to any gene: 0. Germline V CDR1 and CDR2: SGDLS, YYNGEE. The CDR3 loop spans 15 amino acids. CDR3 coding DNA: TGTGCCAGCAGCGTAGGACTAGCGGGAACCGGGGAGCTGTTTTTT. It specifies CASSVGLAGTGELFF.

The chain employs TRBV10-3 and TRBJ2-1, with 7 bases identical to TRBD2. The assigned J gene may be wrong: the sequence end matches TRBJ2-7 better. Germline V lookup: CDR1 ENHRY, CDR2 SYGVKD. This CDR3 is built from 16 residues. CDR3 amino acids: CAISDGSWGGSYEQYV. Here the CDR3 DNA reads TGTGCCATCAGTGATGGTTCATGGGGGGGGTCCTACGAGCAGTACGTC.

This clonotype was seen a handful of times. The chain combines TRBV7-9 with TRBJ2-5; the match to TRBD2 covers 12 bases. The end of the DNA aligns better with TRBJ2-1, so the J call may be wrong. From germline, CDR1 is SEHNR and CDR2 FQNEAQ (reference sequence). The CDR3 is 16 residues long. The CDR3 bases are TGTGCCAGCAGCTCTAGACTAGCGGGAGTCCCGGATGAGCAGTTCTTC. It translates to CASSSRLAGVPDEQFF.

J is TRBJ2-7 and V is TRBV4-2, with D possibly being TRBD2 (5 bases). This CDR3 region has 17 residues. V dropped 0 bases and J dropped 3 bases, with 18 bases sitting between them. Germline V CDR1 and CDR2: LGHNA, YNFKEQ. The CDR3: CASSQEVVAGLNYEQYF. For the CDR3, the DNA is TGTGCCAGCAGCCAAGAAGTGGTGGCGGGTTTAAACTACGAGCAGTACTTC.

This chain joins TRBV20-1 and TRBJ2-3; 8 nucleotides agree with TRBD2. Trimming removed 3 bases from V and 0 bases from J; junction bases left unmatched: 8. The CDR3 has 16 amino acids. Germline CDR1 DFQATT, CDR2 SNEGSKA (reference sequence). This CDR3 reads CSASAPLAGSTDTQYF. CDR3 nucleotides: TGCAGTGCTAGCGCACCTCTAGCGGGTAGCACAGATACGCAGTATTTT.

CDR3 loop: CSAPGGTGSYDGYTF. The CDR3 region has the DNA TGCAGTGCCCCTGGGGGGACAGGGTCTTATGATGGCTACACCTTC. The chain carries TRBV20-1 and TRBJ1-2; TRBD1 agrees at 9 bases. The V gene's germline CDR1 is DFQATT and CDR2 SNEGSKA (reference sequence). With V trimmed by 6 bases and J by 6 bases, 14 bases remained unmatched. The length of the CDR3 is 15 residues.

CDR3 bases: TGTGCCAGCAGCTTAGCGGGTAGCGGCCCCACGTACGTC. This sequence encodes CASSLAGSGPTYV. The chain employs TRBV7-2 and TRBJ2-7; TRBD2 might be the D (6 bases). Germline CDR1 is SGHTA and CDR2 is FQGNSA. V lost 0 bases to trimming and J lost 12 bases, with 15 bases between them. The CDR3 runs to 13 residues.